The rows below give T cell receptor beta chains drawn from one sample of a study of blood T cell repertoires in COVID-19. Profiling relied on immunoSEQ multiplex PCR, and the TCRdb table lists in-frame clones only, not all of them. Of around 300,000 clones detected, around 87% appear once; the ten largest clones hold roughly 2.1%. The material sequenced was peripheral blood. Receptor source: a man younger than 30 with active or convalescent COVID-19. The CDR3 runs from the conserved cysteine through the conserved F or W. D genes are given only for firm matches. Clone size is not always given. Where it is, it says once, few, many or a class for expanded clones.

j_gene: TRBJ1-1; v_gene: TRBV19; abundance: once; d_gene: TRBD1; CDR3nt: TGTGCCAGTAGCTTGACAGGGGGCGATGAAGCTTTCTTT; CDR3aa: CASSLTGGDEAFF
j_gene: TRBJ1-1; v_gene: TRBV7-2; abundance: .; d_gene: TRBD1; CDR3nt: TGTGCCAGCAGATTACAGGGGGGCACTGAAGCTTTCTTT; CDR3aa: CASRLQGGTEAFF
j_gene: TRBJ1-2; v_gene: TRBV29-1; abundance: .; d_gene: .; CDR3nt: TGCAGCGTTGGGCCTACAGACTATGGCTACACCTTC; CDR3aa: CSVGPTDYGYTF
j_gene: TRBJ2-5; v_gene: TRBV5-8; abundance: once; d_gene: TRBD1; CDR3nt: TGTGCCAGCAGCTCGGACAGGGGGCTTCAAGAGACCCAGTACTTC; CDR3aa: CASSSDRGLQETQYF
j_gene: TRBJ2-5; v_gene: TRBV2; abundance: .; d_gene: TRBD1; CDR3nt: TGTGCCAGCAGTGTGCCGGGACAGGGCCAAGAGACCCAGTACTTC; CDR3aa: CASSVPGQGQETQYF
j_gene: TRBJ1-2; v_gene: TRBV5-4; abundance: .; d_gene: TRBD1; CDR3nt: TGTGCCAGCAGCCGAGGACAGGGGGATGGCTACACCTTC; CDR3aa: CASSRGQGDGYTF
j_gene: TRBJ1-1; v_gene: TRBV2; abundance: .; d_gene: .; CDR3nt: TGTGCCAGCAGTATACACCCGAACACTGAAGCTTTCTTT; CDR3aa: CASSIHPNTEAFF
j_gene: TRBJ2-7; v_gene: TRBV5-1; abundance: .; d_gene: TRBD2; CDR3nt: TGCGCCAGCAGCTTGACCGGAGCCGGGGGGTCCTACGAGCAGTACTTC; CDR3aa: CASSLTGAGGSYEQYF
j_gene: TRBJ1-2; v_gene: TRBV27; abundance: .; d_gene: .; CDR3nt: TGTGCCAGCAGCCAAATACCGACGGGGGGCGGCTATGGCTACACCTTC; CDR3aa: CASSQIPTGGGYGYTF
j_gene: TRBJ2-1; v_gene: TRBV19; abundance: .; d_gene: .; CDR3nt: TGTGCCAGTAGCCGGGCAGGGCTCGACAATGAGCAGTTCTTC; CDR3aa: CASSRAGLDNEQFF
j_gene: TRBJ2-7; v_gene: TRBV28; abundance: .; d_gene: .; CDR3nt: TGTGCCAGCAGTTCCCGAGGTCCCGGCTACGAGCAGTACTTC; CDR3aa: CASSSRGPGYEQYF
j_gene: TRBJ1-4; v_gene: TRBV7-9; abundance: .; d_gene: .; CDR3nt: TGTGCCAGCAGGCCTCAGGGTGGAGATGAAAAACTGTTTTTT; CDR3aa: CASRPQGGDEKLFF
j_gene: TRBJ1-2; v_gene: TRBV28; abundance: .; d_gene: .; CDR3nt: TGTGCCAGCAGTACAGGTTACTATGGCTACACCTTC; CDR3aa: CASSTGYYGYTF
j_gene: TRBJ2-2; v_gene: TRBV5-1; abundance: .; d_gene: .; CDR3nt: TGCGCCAGCAGCTTGGGAGGGAACACCGGGGAGCTGTTTTTT; CDR3aa: CASSLGGNTGELFF
j_gene: TRBJ2-1; v_gene: TRBV21-1; abundance: .; d_gene: .; CDR3nt: TGTGCCAGCAGCAAGACTAGCGGGAGCTTCTTC; CDR3aa: CASSKTSGSFF
j_gene: TRBJ2-3; v_gene: TRBV2; abundance: .; d_gene: .; CDR3nt: TGTGCCAGCAGGTTTCAGGGTTCAGATACGCAGTATTTT; CDR3aa: CASRFQGSDTQYF
j_gene: TRBJ1-5; v_gene: TRBV7-9; abundance: .; d_gene: .; CDR3nt: TGTGCCAGCAGCTTATCGGGGGGCAGAAATCAGCCCCAGCATTTT; CDR3aa: CASSLSGGRNQPQHF
j_gene: TRBJ1-1; v_gene: TRBV19; abundance: .; d_gene: .; CDR3nt: TGTGCCAGTAGTACCCGGACCCTGAAAAAACAGGACACTGAAGCTTTCTTT; CDR3aa: CASSTRTLKKQDTEAFF
j_gene: TRBJ2-7; v_gene: TRBV24-1; abundance: once; d_gene: .; CDR3nt: TGTGCCACCAGTGGGAGCGGATCCTACGAGCAGTACTTC; CDR3aa: CATSGSGSYEQYF
j_gene: TRBJ2-2; v_gene: TRBV6-4; abundance: .; d_gene: TRBD1; CDR3nt: TGTGCCAGCAGTGAAGGGACAGCCGCCGGGGAGCTGTTTTTT; CDR3aa: CASSEGTAAGELFF
j_gene: TRBJ2-5; v_gene: TRBV4-1; abundance: .; d_gene: .; CDR3nt: TGCGCCAGCAGCCAAGTGACACAAGAGACCCAGTACTTC; CDR3aa: CASSQVTQETQYF
j_gene: TRBJ2-5; v_gene: TRBV6-5; abundance: .; d_gene: TRBD2; CDR3nt: TGTGCCAGCAGTTACTCCCCACTAGCGGTCCAAGAGACCCAGTACTTC; CDR3aa: CASSYSPLAVQETQYF